A single T cell receptor beta chain is shown here with its context. The CDR3 totals 14 residues. Trimming stripped 6 bases from V and 8 bases from J, with 19 bases between. Germline V gene sequence: CDR1 SNHLY, CDR2 FYNNEI. The entry originates in a study of blood T cell repertoires in COVID-19. TCRdb's table, derived via immunoSEQ multiplex PCR, lists solely in-frame clones and lacks some. The sample lists about 380,000 clones; roughly nine tenths were seen once. The chain links TRBV2 to TRBJ1-2; the D gene is possibly TRBD1 (5 bases). The sequenced sample was PBMCs or T cells enriched from blood (not recorded which). The TCR comes from a woman in her twenties or thirties who had recovered from COVID-19. The chain's CDR3 is CASRVDKVVLGYTF. Written as DNA, the CDR3 is TGTGCCAGCAGGGTGGACAAAGTGGTTCTGGGCTACACCTTC. The full variable domain, completed using reference TRBV2 and TRBJ1-2, is EPEVTQTPSHQVTQMGQEVILRCVPISNHLYFYWYRQILGQKVEFLVSFYNNEISEKSEIFDDQFSVERPDGSNFTLKIRSTKLEDSAMYFCASRVDKVVLGYTFGSGTRLTVV.